The 30 T cell receptor beta chains below all came from one sample that was sequenced in a study of blood T cell repertoires in COVID-19. Libraries were prepared by immunoSEQ multiplex PCR; TCRdb keeps only in-frame clonotypes and omits some of them. The table shows 250,000 or so clones, with about 83% occurring only once. Sequencing was carried out using peripheral blood. The receptor source for this set is a human donor in a cohort sampled during active COVID-19.

The rearrangement links TRBV7-2 to TRBJ2-2; 9 bases align to TRBD2. Germline V lookup: CDR1 SGHTA, CDR2 FQGNSA. The V gene end was trimmed by 2 bases and the J gene end by 5 bases; junction bases not matched to a gene: 3. This CDR3 comprises 15 residues. The CDR3 DNA reads as TGTGCCAGCAGCTTAAGAGCGGGAGGTACCGGGGAGCTGTTTTTT. It specifies CASSLRAGGTGELFF.

This chain links TRBV5-4 with TRBJ1-4, with D possibly matching TRBD1 (6 bases). The CDR3 runs to 15 residues. V was shortened by 4 bases and J by 8 bases, with 18 bases between the two germline ends. Germline assignment: CDR1 SGHNT and CDR2 YYREEE (reference sequence). The CDR3 DNA reads as TGTGCCAGCAGCCCTGGACAGCGATCGAACGAAAAACTGTTTTTT. This sequence encodes CASSPGQRSNEKLFF.

The rearrangement joins TRBV6-5 to TRBJ1-1, with 8 positions matching TRBD1. This CDR3 contains 14 residues. CDR1 and CDR2 (germline): MNHEY, SVGAGI. V shed 6 bases, J shed 2 bases, and the junction held 5 bases outside the gene matches. In nucleotides, the CDR3 is TGTGCCAGCAGGGGGACAGGTCCCAACACTGAAGCTTTCTTT. It encodes CASRGTGPNTEAFF.

The chain has TRBV5-5 and TRBJ1-4, with D tentatively TRBD1 (6 bases). Trimming pared 0 bases from V and 8 bases from J, leaving 14 bases between. This CDR3 is built from 15 residues. Germline lookup yields CDR1 SGHKS and CDR2 YYEKEE (reference sequence). CDR3 sequence: CASSLGGGAPEKLFF. CDR3 coding DNA: TGTGCCAGCAGCTTGGGGGGGGGCGCCCCCGAAAAACTGTTTTTT.

This clone was detected only once. The chain joins TRBV7-9 to TRBJ2-5, with TRBD2 matching 8 bases. V lost 5 bases and J lost 2; bases outside the gene matches: 4. Per the germline V gene, CDR1 is SEHNR and CDR2 is FQNEAQ (reference sequence). This CDR3 has 14 amino acids. In nucleotides, the CDR3 is TGTGCCAGCAGCCCGCCGGGGGGGCAAGAGACCCAGTACTTC. This sequence encodes CASSPPGGQETQYF.

The chain combines TRBV5-6 with TRBJ2-1, with TRBD2 identical over 9 bases. Trimming at V came to 4 bases and at J to 5 bases, leaving 10 bases not matched to a gene. From germline, CDR1 is SGHDT and CDR2 YYEEEE. The CDR3 extends over 16 amino acids. CDR3 loop: CASSILRTSENNEQFF. CDR3 DNA sequence: TGTGCCAGCAGCATACTAAGGACTAGCGAAAACAATGAGCAGTTCTTC.

The chain employs TRBV28 and TRBJ1-2, with 9 bases lining up with TRBD1. This CDR3 is 14 amino acids long. The junction had 6 bases not matched to a gene; V was cut back by 6 bases and J by 4 bases. Germline V gene lookup returns CDR1 MDHEN and CDR2 SYDVKM. The chain's CDR3 is CASSRTGVGYGYTF. The CDR3 nucleotides read TGTGCCAGCAGCCGGACAGGGGTTGGCTATGGCTACACCTTC.

The rearrangement links TRBV5-6 to TRBJ1-2; perhaps TRBD1 as D (5 bases). The germline V and J ends were trimmed by 0 bases and 0 bases, with 18 bases remaining between them. This CDR3 has 18 amino acids. Germline CDR1 is SGHDT and CDR2 is YYEEEE. The CDR3 coding sequence is TGTGCCAGCAGCTTGGGGGGCTTTACAGGACGGGCTAACTATGGCTACACCTTC. Its translation is CASSLGGFTGRANYGYTF.

This rearrangement joins TRBV30 to TRBJ2-7; tentatively, D is TRBD2 (6 bases). V was cut by 3 bases and J by 12 bases, with 15 bases left in between. CDR3 length equals 11 residues. CDR1 is GTSNPN and CDR2 is SVGIG in the germline V gene (reference sequence). Here the CDR3 reads CAWRVGDFAYF. DNA of the CDR3: TGTGCCTGGAGGGTCGGGGACTTCGCGTACTTC.

The chain combines TRBV2 with TRBJ2-5; D is undetermined. The CDR3 has 13 residues. Per germline, CDR1 SNHLY and CDR2 FYNNEI. V lost 4 bases and J 1 base, leaving 7 bases between the germline ends. The CDR3, as DNA: TGTGCCAGCAGTGGGGCAGGCCAAGAGACCCAGTACTTC. Translation gives CASSGAGQETQYF.

The CDR3 sequence: CASSSLGGMYTDTQYF. The CDR3 DNA follows: TGTGCCAGCAGTTCTTTGGGGGGTATGTACACAGATACGCAGTATTTT. The genes are TRBV27 and TRBJ2-3, with a weak D call TRBD2 (6 bases). The V and J ends lost 4 bases and 2 bases respectively, with 16 bases between them. The CDR3 is 16 residues long. The V gene's germline CDR1 is MNHEY and CDR2 SMNVEV (reference sequence).

Of note for this clone: The junction differs from germline at one of its ends, possibly a read error. The same CDR3 is also encoded by other DNA sequences in this sample. The chain couples TRBV7-2 to TRBJ1-1; a weak D match, TRBD1 (5 bases). The CDR3 is 13 residues long. Per the germline V gene, CDR1 is SGHTA and CDR2 is FQGNSA. For the CDR3, the DNA is TGTGCCAGCAGCCCACGAAGGGGCACTGAAGCTTTCTTC. Encoded protein: CASSPRRGTEAFF.

This clone was counted a single time. The chain employs TRBV7-2 and TRBJ2-5; no clear D gene. Trimming removed 5 bases from V and 6 bases from J, with 16 bases in between. The CDR3 runs 14 residues. Per the germline V gene, CDR1 is SGHTA and CDR2 is FQGNSA. CDR3 sequence reads: CASSPPGPIKTQYF. CDR3 sequence (DNA): TGTGCCAGCAGCCCCCCTGGGCCCATCAAGACCCAGTACTTC.

V usage is TRBV28 and J usage is TRBJ2-1, with unresolved D. The CDR3 length is 14 residues. V shed 2 bases and J shed 1 base, with 6 bases lying between them. CDR1 MDHEN and CDR2 SYDVKM come from the germline V gene. In nucleotides, the CDR3 is TGTGCCAGCAGTTTAAGCGCGTCCTACAATGAGCAGTTCTTC. Translating gives CASSLSASYNEQFF.

The chain combines TRBV24-1 with TRBJ2-5; 9 bases are shared with TRBD1. The CDR3 covers 15 residues. The V and J ends lost 3 bases and 4 bases, in that order; junction bases with no gene match: 5. The V gene's germline CDR1 is KGHDR and CDR2 SFDVKD. In nucleotides, the CDR3 is TGTGCCACCAGTGATACGGGACAGGGACTAGAGACCCAGTACTTC. Amino acid sequence: CATSDTGQGLETQYF.

The chain combines TRBV18 with TRBJ2-7; 7 bases line up with TRBD1. The CDR3 runs 14 residues. V gave up 5 bases and J gave up 3 bases; unmatched junction bases: 7. Germline assignment: CDR1 KGHSH and CDR2 LQKENI. The CDR3 nucleotides are TGTGCCAGCTCAACGGGTCAGGGGGACTACGAGCAGTACTTC. As protein: CASSTGQGDYEQYF.

This rearrangement joins TRBV2 to TRBJ2-3, with no clear D. The CDR3 has 12 amino acids. Trimming removed 6 bases at V and 6 bases at J, with 10 bases between. Germline CDR1 is SNHLY and CDR2 is FYNNEI. CDR3: CASRLALDTQYF. In DNA, the CDR3 is TGTGCCAGCAGGTTAGCATTGGATACGCAGTATTTT.

The V and J genes are TRBV7-9 and TRBJ1-2; maybe TRBD1 (6 bases). This CDR3 has 13 amino acids. Germline V gene lookup returns CDR1 SEHNR and CDR2 FQNEAQ (reference sequence). The V gene lost 5 bases and the J gene lost 8 bases, with 15 bases spanning the gap. The CDR3 DNA is TGTGCCAGCAGCCTACAGGGCCCTCGGGGCTACACCTTC. Amino acids: CASSLQGPRGYTF.

V gene TRBV24-1 combines with J gene TRBJ2-2; D not resolved. Germline CDR1 reads KGHDR; CDR2 reads SFDVKD. Trimming removed 6 bases at V and 1 base at J, with 8 bases between. The CDR3 has 14 amino acids. CDR3 bases: TGTGCCACCAGTTTCGGCGGGAACACCGGGGAGCTGTTTTTT. Its translation is CATSFGGNTGELFF.

The gene calls are TRBV10-1 and TRBJ1-1; D gene unclear. The CDR3 has 13 amino acids. Per the germline V gene, CDR1 is WNHNN and CDR2 is SYGVQD (reference sequence). The V gene lost 8 bases and the J gene lost 0 bases, with 10 bases spanning the gap. This chain's CDR3 is CASRGSVNTEAFF. The CDR3 coding sequence is TGCGCCAGCCGGGGTTCGGTGAACACTGAAGCTTTCTTT.

The chain uses TRBV29-1 and TRBJ2-4; 8 bases align to TRBD2. Germline V gene sequence: CDR1 SQVTM, CDR2 ANQGSEA. The CDR3 extends over 12 amino acids. J was trimmed by 7 bases and V by 4 bases; bases with no gene match: 3. CDR3 residues: CSVVPSGNIQYF. Written as DNA, the CDR3 is TGCAGCGTTGTTCCTAGCGGGAACATTCAGTACTTC.

This chain uses TRBV12-3 or TRBV12-4 with TRBJ2-1, with 7 bases lining up with TRBD1. The CDR3 length is 13 residues. Trimming took 7 bases from V and 4 from J; bases not matched to a gene: 4. This chain's CDR3 is CASTGTEYNEQFF. The CDR3 region has the DNA TGTGCCAGCACCGGGACAGAATACAATGAGCAGTTCTTC.

This clone was recorded at least ten times. CDR3: CASSATGAAETQYF. The CDR3 region has the DNA TGCGCCAGCAGCGCCACTGGGGCCGCAGAGACCCAGTACTTC. The chain has TRBV4-1 and TRBJ2-5, with a weak D call TRBD1 (5 bases). CDR3 length: 14 amino acids. Germline lookup yields CDR1 MGHRA and CDR2 YSYEKL. V lost 5 bases and J lost 4, with 14 bases in between.

This chain links TRBV19 with TRBJ2-3; a weak D match, TRBD2 (5 bases). The V gene's germline CDR1 is LNHDA and CDR2 SQIVND (reference sequence). The CDR3 sequence is 15 residues long. The V end was cut by 6 bases, the J end by 0 bases, with 13 bases between. CDR3 loop: CASSNRGLSTDTQYF. Here the CDR3 DNA reads TGTGCCAGTAGCAATCGAGGACTGAGCACAGATACGCAGTATTTT.

The rearrangement uses TRBV2 and TRBJ2-7; the D gene is possibly TRBD2 (6 bases). The CDR3 loop spans 14 amino acids. V lost 4 bases and J lost 6, with 16 bases in between. Germline V gene lookup returns CDR1 SNHLY and CDR2 FYNNEI. The CDR3 spells CASSGLREWGEQYF. In DNA, the CDR3 is TGTGCCAGCAGTGGGTTACGGGAGTGGGGCGAGCAGTACTTC. The entire variable domain, with the rest obtained from reference TRBV2 and TRBJ2-7, is as follows: EPEVTQTPSHQVTQMGQEVILRCVPISNHLYFYWYRQILGQKVEFLVSFYNNEISEKSEIFDDQFSVERPDGSNFTLKIRSTKLEDSAMYFCASSGLREWGEQYFGPGTRLTVT.

The genes are TRBV3-1 (or the pseudogene TRBV3-2) and TRBJ1-1, with D perhaps matching TRBD1 (6 bases). Deletions cut 4 bases from V and 3 bases from J, with 15 bases between. The CDR3 covers 15 residues. CDR1 and CDR2 (germline): LGHDT, YNNKEL (reference sequence). DNA for the CDR3: TGTGCCAGCAGCCTAAGATTGGGGGCAGACACTGAAGCTTTCTTT. Its protein is CASSLRLGADTEAFF.

A word on this clone: One junction end does not reproduce the germline sequence, and a read error may be involved. The chain joins TRBV19 to TRBJ2-3; no firm D call. The CDR3 has 13 residues. Germline V CDR1 and CDR2: LNHDA, SQIVND (reference sequence). The CDR3 region has the DNA TGTGCCAGCCGACATCGGCGCACGGATACGCAGTATTTT. This encodes CASRHRRTDTQYF.

The chain combines TRBV5-6 with TRBJ2-7, with D perhaps matching TRBD2 (6 bases). The CDR3 is 14 residues long. Trimming removed 4 bases at V and 3 bases at J, with 14 bases between. CDR1 and CDR2 (germline): SGHDT, YYEEEE. This CDR3 is CASSPGRHGYEQYF. CDR3 nucleotide sequence: TGTGCCAGCAGCCCAGGGAGGCACGGCTACGAGCAGTACTTC.

The V gene is TRBV5-5, the J gene TRBJ2-5, with a weak D call TRBD2 (6 bases). Trimming pared 0 bases from V and 2 bases from J, leaving 11 bases between. The length of the CDR3 is 15 residues. CDR1 and CDR2 from the germline V gene are SGHKS and YYEKEE (reference sequence). The chain's CDR3 is CASSLGGAVQETQYF. In DNA, the CDR3 is TGTGCCAGCAGCTTGGGCGGGGCGGTACAAGAGACCCAGTACTTC.

The chain uses TRBV5-4 and TRBJ2-7; a weak D match, TRBD1 (6 bases). Trimming shortened V by 3 bases and J by 1 base, and 17 bases separated the two germline ends. Germline lookup yields CDR1 SGHNT and CDR2 YYREEE (reference sequence). The CDR3 is made up of 16 amino acids. The CDR3 loop is CASSSQTGIGSYEQYF. CDR3 DNA: TGTGCCAGCAGCTCCCAAACAGGGATAGGTTCCTACGAGCAGTACTTC. The whole variable domain, remainder taken from reference TRBV5-4 and TRBJ2-7, is ETGVTQSPTHLIKTRGQQVTLRCSSQSGHNTVSWYQQALGQGPQFIFQYYREEENGRGNFPPRFSGLQFPNYSSELNVNALELDDSALYLCASSSQTGIGSYEQYFGPGTRLTVT.